What follows are 4 T cell receptor beta chains derived from one specimen sequenced in a study of shared clonotypes between healthy human individuals. Libraries were prepared by immunoSEQ multiplex PCR; TCRdb keeps only in-frame clonotypes and omits some of them. The table has about 1 million clones, under 80% seen once. Sequenced: memory CD4+ T cells sorted from blood. Subset indicated: CD45RA-negative fraction. These receptors came from a man aged 18 to 30 in good health.

The chain links TRBV7-2 to TRBJ1-3; D is unresolved. Germline CDR1 SGHTA, CDR2 FQGNSA. The ends were cut back, 1 base at V and 4 bases at J, with 11 bases in the middle. The CDR3 totals 15 residues. CDR3 region: CASSLVLGRGNTIYF. CDR3 nucleotide sequence: TGTGCCAGCAGCTTAGTTTTAGGCAGAGGAAACACCATATATTTT.

The chain uses TRBV6-4 and TRBJ1-2, with a weak D call TRBD1 (5 bases). The CDR3 is made up of 13 amino acids. V lost 0 bases to trimming and J lost 5 bases, with 7 bases between them. In germline, CDR1 is MRHNA, CDR2 SNTAGT. The CDR3 DNA reads TGTGCCAGCAGTGACTCTCGGGGGTATGGCTACACCTTC. This codes for CASSDSRGYGYTF.

The chain recombines TRBV6-1 with TRBJ2-1; no firm D call. This CDR3 contains 11 residues. Trimming left V 7 bases short and J 8 bases short, with 9 bases between. CDR1 and CDR2 from the germline V gene are MNHNS and SASEGT. CDR3 sequence reads: CASTQQDEQFF. Here the CDR3 DNA reads TGTGCCAGCACCCAGCAGGATGAGCAGTTCTTC.

This clone was detected only once. This chain joins TRBV5-4 and TRBJ1-3; 8 bases are a match to TRBD1. Per the germline V gene, CDR1 is SGHNT and CDR2 is YYREEE (reference sequence). The CDR3 contains 15 residues. The J segment lost 0 bases and the V segment lost 3 bases, leaving 2 bases of the junction unmatched. CDR3 nucleotide sequence: TGTGCCAGCAGCTCAGGGGGCTCCTCTGGAAACACCATATATTTT. Translating it yields CASSSGGSSGNTIYF.